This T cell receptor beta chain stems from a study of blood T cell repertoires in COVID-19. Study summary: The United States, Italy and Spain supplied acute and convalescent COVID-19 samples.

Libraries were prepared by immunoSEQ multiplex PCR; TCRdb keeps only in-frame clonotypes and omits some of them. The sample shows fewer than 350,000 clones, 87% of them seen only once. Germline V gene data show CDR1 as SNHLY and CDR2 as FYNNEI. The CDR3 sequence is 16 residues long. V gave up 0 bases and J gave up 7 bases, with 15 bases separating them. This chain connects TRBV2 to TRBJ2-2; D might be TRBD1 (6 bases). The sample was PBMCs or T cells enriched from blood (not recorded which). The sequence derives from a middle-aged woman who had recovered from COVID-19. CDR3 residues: CASSEALTGIGGELFF. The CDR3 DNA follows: TGTGCCAGCAGTGAAGCCCTAACAGGGATTGGCGGGGAGCTGTTTTTT.